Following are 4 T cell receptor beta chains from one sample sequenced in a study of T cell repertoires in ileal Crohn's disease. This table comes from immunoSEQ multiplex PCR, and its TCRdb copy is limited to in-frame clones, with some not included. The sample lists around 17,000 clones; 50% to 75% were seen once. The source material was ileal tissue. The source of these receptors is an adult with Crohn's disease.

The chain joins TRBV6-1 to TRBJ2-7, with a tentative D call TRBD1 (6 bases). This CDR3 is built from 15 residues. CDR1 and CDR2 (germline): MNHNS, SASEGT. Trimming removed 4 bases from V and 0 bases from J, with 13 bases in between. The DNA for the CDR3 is TGTGCCAGCAGTGGACGACAGGCCTACTCCTACGAGCAGTACTTC. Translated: CASSGRQAYSYEQYF.

This CDR3 reads CASKGVFTNEKLFF. The CDR3 DNA reads TGTGCCAGTAAAGGGGTGTTCACTAATGAAAAACTGTTTTTT. This chain connects TRBV6-1 to TRBJ1-4; maybe TRBD1 (5 bases). V shed 9 bases and J shed 2 bases, with 13 bases lying between them. CDR3 length: 14 residues. CDR1 and CDR2 from the germline V gene are MNHNS and SASEGT.

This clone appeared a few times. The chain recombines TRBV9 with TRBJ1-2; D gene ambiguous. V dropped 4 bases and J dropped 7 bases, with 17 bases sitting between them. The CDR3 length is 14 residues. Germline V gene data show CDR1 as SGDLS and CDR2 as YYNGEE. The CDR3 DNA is TGTGCCAGCAGCCCAGCGGCAGCTAAGGCTGGCTACACCTTC. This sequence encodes CASSPAAAKAGYTF.

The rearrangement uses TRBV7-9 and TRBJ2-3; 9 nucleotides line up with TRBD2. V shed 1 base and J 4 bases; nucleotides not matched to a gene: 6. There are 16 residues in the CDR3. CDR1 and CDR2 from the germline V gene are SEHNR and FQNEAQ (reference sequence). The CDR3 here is CASSLGGGLASDTQYF. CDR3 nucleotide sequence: TGTGCCAGCAGCTTAGGTGGGGGACTAGCCTCAGATACGCAGTATTTT.